This T cell receptor beta chain was sequenced during a study of blood T cell repertoires in COVID-19. About the research overall: From T cells, B-cell-depleted T cells, or PBMCs came the material, which was cDNA or gDNA.

The V end lost 6 bases, the J end lost 0 bases, and 17 bases lay between the germline ends. The CDR3 sequence is 16 residues long. Germline values: CDR1 KGHSH, CDR2 LQKENI. Original data processing: Nucleated cell number was recorded as an estimate derived from reference gene primer amplification. Assay: immunoSEQ multiplex PCR; the TCRdb copy retains only in-frame clones and omits some. Clone size and the V and J calls come from that table; the DNA yielded D and trimming. This table has fewer than 450,000 clones, roughly 88% appearing once. Participants, roughly 18 to 100 years old, spanned 25 or so US areas. Either two negative PCRs, clearance, or symptom resolution qualified Cohort 3 donors as recovered.

V and J are TRBV18 and TRBJ1-1; D remains unclear. The sequenced sample consisted of PBMCs or T cells enriched from blood (not recorded which). The receptor was derived from a man aged 18 to 30 who had recovered from COVID-19. The CDR3 nucleotides are TGTGCCAGCTCCGCCTCGGATATAGCAATGAACACTGAAGCTTTCTTT. This sequence encodes CASSASDIAMNTEAFF. Using reference TRBV18 and TRBJ1-1 for the parts outside the CDR3, the full variable domain is NAGVMQNPRHLVRRRGQEARLRCSPMKGHSHVYWYRQLPEEGLKFMVYLQKENIIDESGMPKERFSAEFPKEGPSILRIQQVVRGDSAAYFCASSASDIAMNTEAFFGQGTRLTVV.